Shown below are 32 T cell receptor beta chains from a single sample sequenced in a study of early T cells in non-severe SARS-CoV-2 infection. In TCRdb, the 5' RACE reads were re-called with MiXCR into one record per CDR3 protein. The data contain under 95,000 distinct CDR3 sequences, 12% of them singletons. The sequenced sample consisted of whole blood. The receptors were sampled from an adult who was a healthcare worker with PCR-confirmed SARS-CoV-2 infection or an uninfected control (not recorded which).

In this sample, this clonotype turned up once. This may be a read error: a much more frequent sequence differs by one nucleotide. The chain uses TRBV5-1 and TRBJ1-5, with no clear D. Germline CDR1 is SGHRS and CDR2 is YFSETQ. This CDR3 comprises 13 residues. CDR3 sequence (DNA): TGCACCAGCAGCTTGGAGGGAATCCAGCCCCAGCATTTT. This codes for CTSSLEGIQPQHF.

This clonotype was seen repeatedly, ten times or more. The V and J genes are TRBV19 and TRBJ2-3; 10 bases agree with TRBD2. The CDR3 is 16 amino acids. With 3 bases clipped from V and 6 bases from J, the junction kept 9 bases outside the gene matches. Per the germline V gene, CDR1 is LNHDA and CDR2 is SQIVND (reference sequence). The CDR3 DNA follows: TGTGCCAGTAGTATGTCGCTAGCGGGAGCCTATGATACGCAGTATTTT. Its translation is CASSMSLAGAYDTQYF.

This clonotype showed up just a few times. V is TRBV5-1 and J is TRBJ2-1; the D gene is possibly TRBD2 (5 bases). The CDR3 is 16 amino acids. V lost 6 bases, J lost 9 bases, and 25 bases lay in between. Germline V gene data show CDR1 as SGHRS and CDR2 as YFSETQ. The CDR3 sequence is CASKYEGTLRSVEQFF. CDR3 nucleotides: TGCGCCAGCAAATATGAGGGCACCCTTCGGTCGGTTGAGCAGTTCTTC. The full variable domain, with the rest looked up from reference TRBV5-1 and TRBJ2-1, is KAGVTQTPRYLIKTRGQQVTLSCSPISGHRSVSWYQQTPGQGLQFLFEYFSETQRNKGNFPGRFSGRQFSNSRSEMNVSTLELGDSALYLCASKYEGTLRSVEQFFGPGTRLTVL.

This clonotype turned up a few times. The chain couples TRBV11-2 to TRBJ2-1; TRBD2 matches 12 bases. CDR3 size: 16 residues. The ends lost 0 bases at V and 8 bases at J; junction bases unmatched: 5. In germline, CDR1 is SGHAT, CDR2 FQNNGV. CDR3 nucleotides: TGTGCCAGCAGCTTAGAGGGCCTAGCGGGGGGGCATGAGCAGTTCTTC. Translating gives CASSLEGLAGGHEQFF.

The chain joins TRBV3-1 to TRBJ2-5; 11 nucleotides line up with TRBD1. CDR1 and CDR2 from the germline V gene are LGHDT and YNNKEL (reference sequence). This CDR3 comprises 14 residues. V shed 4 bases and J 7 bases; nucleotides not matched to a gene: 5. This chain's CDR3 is CASSPPGTGGTQYF. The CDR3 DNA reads TGTGCCAGCAGCCCCCCCGGGACAGGGGGGACCCAGTACTTC.

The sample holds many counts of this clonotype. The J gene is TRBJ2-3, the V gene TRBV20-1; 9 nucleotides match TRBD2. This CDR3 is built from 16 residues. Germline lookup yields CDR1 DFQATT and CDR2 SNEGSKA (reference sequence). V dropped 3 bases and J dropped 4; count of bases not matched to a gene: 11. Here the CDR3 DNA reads TGCAGTGCTAGTAGCATAGCGGGAGTAAAGGCAGATACGCAGTATTTT. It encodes CSASSIAGVKADTQYF.

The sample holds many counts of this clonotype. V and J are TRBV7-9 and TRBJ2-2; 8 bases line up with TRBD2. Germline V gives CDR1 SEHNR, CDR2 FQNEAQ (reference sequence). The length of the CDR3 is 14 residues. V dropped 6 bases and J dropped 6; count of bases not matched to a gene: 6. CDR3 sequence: CASRETSAAGELFF. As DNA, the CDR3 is TGTGCCAGCAGGGAGACTAGCGCGGCCGGGGAGCTGTTTTTT.

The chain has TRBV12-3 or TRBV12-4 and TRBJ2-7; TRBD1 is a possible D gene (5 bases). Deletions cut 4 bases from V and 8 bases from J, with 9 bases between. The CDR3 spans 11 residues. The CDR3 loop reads CASSSGHKQYF. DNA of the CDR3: TGTGCCAGCAGTTCAGGGCACAAGCAGTACTTC.

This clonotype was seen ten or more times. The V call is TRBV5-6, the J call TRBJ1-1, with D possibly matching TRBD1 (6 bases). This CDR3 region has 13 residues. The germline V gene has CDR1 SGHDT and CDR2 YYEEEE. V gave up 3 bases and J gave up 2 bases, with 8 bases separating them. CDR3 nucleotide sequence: TGTGCCAGCAGCTGGGACACCAACACTGAAGCTTTCTTT. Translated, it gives CASSWDTNTEAFF.

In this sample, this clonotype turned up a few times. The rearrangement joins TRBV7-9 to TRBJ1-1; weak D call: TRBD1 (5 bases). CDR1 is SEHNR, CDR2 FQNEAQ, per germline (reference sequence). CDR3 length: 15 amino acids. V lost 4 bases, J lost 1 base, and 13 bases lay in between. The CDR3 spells CASSSSIGGNTEAFF. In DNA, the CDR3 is TGTGCCAGCAGCTCATCCATCGGGGGGAACACTGAAGCTTTCTTT.

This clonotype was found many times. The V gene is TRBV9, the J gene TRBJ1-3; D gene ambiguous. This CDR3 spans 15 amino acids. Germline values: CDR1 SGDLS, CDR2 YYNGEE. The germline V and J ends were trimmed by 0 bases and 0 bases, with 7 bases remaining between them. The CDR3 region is CASSVEGFSGNTIYF. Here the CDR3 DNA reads TGTGCCAGCAGCGTAGAAGGGTTCTCTGGAAACACCATATATTTT.

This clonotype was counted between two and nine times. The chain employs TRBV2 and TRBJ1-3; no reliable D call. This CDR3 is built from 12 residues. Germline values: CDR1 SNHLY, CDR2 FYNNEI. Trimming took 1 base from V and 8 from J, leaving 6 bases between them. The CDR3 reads CASSEGIYTIYF. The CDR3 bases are TGTGCCAGCAGTGAAGGGATTTACACCATATATTTT.

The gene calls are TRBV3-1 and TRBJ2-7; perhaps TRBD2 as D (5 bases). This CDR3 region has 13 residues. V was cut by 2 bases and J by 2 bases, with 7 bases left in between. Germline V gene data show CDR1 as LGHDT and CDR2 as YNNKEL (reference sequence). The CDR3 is CASSQSLAYEQYF. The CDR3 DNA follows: TGTGCCAGCAGCCAATCACTAGCCTACGAGCAGTACTTC.

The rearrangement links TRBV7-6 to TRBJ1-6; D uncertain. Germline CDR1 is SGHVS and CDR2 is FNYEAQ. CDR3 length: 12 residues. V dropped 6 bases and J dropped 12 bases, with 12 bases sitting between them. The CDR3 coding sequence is TGTGCCAGCAGTTTATCGCGGGGACCCCTCCACTTT. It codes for CASSLSRGPLHF. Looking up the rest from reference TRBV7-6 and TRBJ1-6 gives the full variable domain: GAGVSQSPRYKVTKRGQDVALRCDPISGHVSLYWYRQALGQGPEFLTYFNYEAQQDKSGLPNDRFSAERPEGSISTLTIQRTEQRDSAMYRCASSLSRGPLHFGNGTRLTVT.

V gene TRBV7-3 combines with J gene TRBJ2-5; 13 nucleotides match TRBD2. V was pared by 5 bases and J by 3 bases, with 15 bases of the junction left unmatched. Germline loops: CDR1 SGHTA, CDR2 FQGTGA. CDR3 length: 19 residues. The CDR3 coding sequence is TGTGCCAGCAGCCGCCCGCAAAAATCACTAGCGGGAGGGGAAGAGACCCAGTACTTC. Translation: CASSRPQKSLAGGEETQYF.

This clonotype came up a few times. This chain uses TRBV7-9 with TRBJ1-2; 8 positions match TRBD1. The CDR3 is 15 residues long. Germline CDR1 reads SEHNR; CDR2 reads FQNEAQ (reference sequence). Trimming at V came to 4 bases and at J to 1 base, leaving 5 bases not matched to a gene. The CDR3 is CASSSRTGSNYGYTF. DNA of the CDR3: TGTGCCAGCAGCTCCAGGACAGGGAGTAACTATGGCTACACCTTC.

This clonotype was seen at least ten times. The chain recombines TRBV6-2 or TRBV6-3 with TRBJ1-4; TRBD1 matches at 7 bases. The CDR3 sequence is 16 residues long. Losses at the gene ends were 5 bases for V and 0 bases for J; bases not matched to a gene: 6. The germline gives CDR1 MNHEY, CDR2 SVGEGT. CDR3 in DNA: TGTGCCAGCAGTACCGGGACAGTTGCAACTAATGAAAAACTGTTTTTT. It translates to CASSTGTVATNEKLFF.

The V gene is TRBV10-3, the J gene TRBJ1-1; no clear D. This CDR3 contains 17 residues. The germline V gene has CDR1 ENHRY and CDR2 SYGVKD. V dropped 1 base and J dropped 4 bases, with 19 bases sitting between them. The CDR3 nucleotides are TGTGCCATCAGTGAGTTCGGTTATGAGGGTTCGGGCACTGAAGCTTTCTTT. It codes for CAISEFGYEGSGTEAFF.

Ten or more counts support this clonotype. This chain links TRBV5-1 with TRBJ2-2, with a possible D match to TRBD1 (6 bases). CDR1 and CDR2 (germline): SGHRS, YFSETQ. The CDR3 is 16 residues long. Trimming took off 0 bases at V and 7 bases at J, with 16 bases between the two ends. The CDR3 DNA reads TGCGCCAGCAGCTTGGCCGGTACAGGGCCCATCGGGGAGCTGTTTTTT. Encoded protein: CASSLAGTGPIGELFF.

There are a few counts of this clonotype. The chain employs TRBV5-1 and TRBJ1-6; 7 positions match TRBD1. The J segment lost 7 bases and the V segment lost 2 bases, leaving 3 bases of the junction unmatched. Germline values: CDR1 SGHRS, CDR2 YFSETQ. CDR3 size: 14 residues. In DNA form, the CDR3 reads TGCGCCAGCAGCTTCGGGACAGAAAATTCACCCCTCCACTTT. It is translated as CASSFGTENSPLHF.

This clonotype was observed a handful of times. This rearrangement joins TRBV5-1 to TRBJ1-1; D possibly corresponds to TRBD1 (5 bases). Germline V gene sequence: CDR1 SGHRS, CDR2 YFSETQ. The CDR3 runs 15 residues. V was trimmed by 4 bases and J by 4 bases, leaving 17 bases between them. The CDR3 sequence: CASSPAVGGSTEAFF. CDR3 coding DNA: TGCGCCAGCAGCCCGGCCGTGGGGGGAAGCACTGAAGCTTTCTTT.

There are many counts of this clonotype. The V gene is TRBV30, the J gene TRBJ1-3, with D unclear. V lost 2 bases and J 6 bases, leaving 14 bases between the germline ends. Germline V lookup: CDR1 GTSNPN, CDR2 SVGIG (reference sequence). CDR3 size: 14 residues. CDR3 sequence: CAWSTVLGLNTIYF. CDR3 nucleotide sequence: TGTGCCTGGAGTACAGTTCTGGGCCTAAACACCATATATTTT.

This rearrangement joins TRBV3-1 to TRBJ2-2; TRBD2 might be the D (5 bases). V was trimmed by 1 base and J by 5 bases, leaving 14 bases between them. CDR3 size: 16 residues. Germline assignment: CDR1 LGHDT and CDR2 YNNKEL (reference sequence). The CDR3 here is CASSQGPGPGTGELFF. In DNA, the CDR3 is TGTGCCAGCAGCCAAGGTCCAGGCCCGGGAACCGGGGAGCTGTTTTTT.

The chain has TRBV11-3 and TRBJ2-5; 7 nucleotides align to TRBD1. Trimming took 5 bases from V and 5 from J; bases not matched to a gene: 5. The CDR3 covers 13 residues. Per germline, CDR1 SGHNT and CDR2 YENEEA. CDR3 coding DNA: TGTGCCAGCAGCCAACGACAGGGTGAGACCCAGTACTTC. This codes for CASSQRQGETQYF. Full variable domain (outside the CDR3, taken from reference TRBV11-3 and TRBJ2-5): EAGVVQSPRYKIIEKKQPVAFWCNPISGHNTLYWYLQNLGQGPELLIRYENEEAVDDSQLPKDRFSAERLKGVDSTLKIQPAELGDSAVYLCASSQRQGETQYFGPGTRLLVL.

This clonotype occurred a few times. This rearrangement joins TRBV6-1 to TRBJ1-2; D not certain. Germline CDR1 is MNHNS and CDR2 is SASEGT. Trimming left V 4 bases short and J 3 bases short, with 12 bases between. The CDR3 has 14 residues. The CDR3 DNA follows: TGTGCCAGCAGTGGTCCGGGGATCCACTATGGCTACACCTTC. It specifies CASSGPGIHYGYTF.

Here the CDR3 reads CSVVTGGSTDTQYF. The DNA for the CDR3 is TGCAGCGTGGTGACAGGGGGATCGACAGATACGCAGTATTTT. The chain carries TRBV29-1 and TRBJ2-3, with 9 bases identical to TRBD1. CDR3 length: 14 residues. The junction had 7 bases not matched to a gene; V was cut back by 6 bases and J by 3 bases. The V gene's germline CDR1 is SQVTM and CDR2 ANQGSEA.

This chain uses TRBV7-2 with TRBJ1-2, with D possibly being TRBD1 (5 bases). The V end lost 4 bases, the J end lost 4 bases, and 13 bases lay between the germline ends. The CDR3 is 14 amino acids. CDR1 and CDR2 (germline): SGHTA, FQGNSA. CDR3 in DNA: TGTGCCAGCAGCTCCCTGGGGCGTGGCTATGGCTACACCTTC. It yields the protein CASSSLGRGYGYTF.

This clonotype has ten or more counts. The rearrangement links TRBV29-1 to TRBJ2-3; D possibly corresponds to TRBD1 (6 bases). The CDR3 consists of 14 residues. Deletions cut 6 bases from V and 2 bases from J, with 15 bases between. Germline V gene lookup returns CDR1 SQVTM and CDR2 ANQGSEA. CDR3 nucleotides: TGCAGCGTGTCAGGGGCCCCAATCACAGATACGCAGTATTTT. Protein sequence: CSVSGAPITDTQYF.

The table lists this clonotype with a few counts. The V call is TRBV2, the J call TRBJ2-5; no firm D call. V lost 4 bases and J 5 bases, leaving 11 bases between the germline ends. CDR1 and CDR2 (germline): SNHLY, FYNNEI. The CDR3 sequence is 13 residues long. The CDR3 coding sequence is TGTGCCAGCAGTGGGGAATGGGGTGAGACCCAGTACTTC. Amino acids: CASSGEWGETQYF.

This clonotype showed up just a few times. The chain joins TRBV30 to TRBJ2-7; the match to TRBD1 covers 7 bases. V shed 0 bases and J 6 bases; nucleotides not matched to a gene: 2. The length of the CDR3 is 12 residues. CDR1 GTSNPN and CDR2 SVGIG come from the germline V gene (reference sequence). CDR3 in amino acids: CAWSVQGLEQYF. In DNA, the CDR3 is TGTGCCTGGAGTGTACAGGGGCTCGAGCAGTACTTC.

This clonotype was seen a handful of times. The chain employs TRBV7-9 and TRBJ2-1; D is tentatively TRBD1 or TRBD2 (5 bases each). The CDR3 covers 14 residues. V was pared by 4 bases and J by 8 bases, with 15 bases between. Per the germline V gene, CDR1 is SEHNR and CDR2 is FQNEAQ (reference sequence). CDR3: CASSSEGRPHEQFF. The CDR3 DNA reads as TGTGCCAGCAGCTCAGAGGGACGGCCCCATGAGCAGTTCTTC.

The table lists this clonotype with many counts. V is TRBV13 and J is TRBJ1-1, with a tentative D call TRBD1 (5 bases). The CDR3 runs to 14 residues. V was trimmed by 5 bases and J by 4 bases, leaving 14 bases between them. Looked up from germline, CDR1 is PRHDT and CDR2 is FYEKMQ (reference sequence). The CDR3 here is CASSPTGALTEAFF. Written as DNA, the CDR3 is TGTGCCAGCAGCCCCACCGGGGCCCTCACTGAAGCTTTCTTT.